The rows below give T cell receptor beta chains drawn from one sample of a study of T-cell reconstitution after alpha-beta-depleted transplantation in children. Via MiXCR, TCRdb re-called the PCR reads, giving one row per CDR3 protein. The sample shows under 250,000 distinct CDR3 sequences, 20% to 30% of them seen only once. This specimen consisted of PBMCs, mostly from graft donor cells, obtained 360 days after TCRalphabeta/CD19-depleted stem cell transplant. Receptor source: a female patient between 2 and 15 years old who had a stem cell transplant for congenital amegakaryocytic thrombocytopenia, so the T cells may come from the graft donor. The CDR3 runs from the conserved cysteine through the conserved F or W. Fields, in order: J gene, D gene, V gene, CDR3 protein. D genes are given only for firm matches.

TRBJ2-1,.,TRBV12-3/TRBV12-4,CASSLARVGYNEQFF
TRBJ1-2,TRBD1,TRBV6-1,CASSESRGLHYGYTF
TRBJ2-7,TRBD1,TRBV28,CASMVGTGFVRQYF
TRBJ2-2,TRBD2,TRBV12-3/TRBV12-4,CASSPAAGGPFGELFF
TRBJ2-3,.,TRBV11-3,CASSLDLTDTQYF
TRBJ2-2,TRBD2,TRBV11-2,CASKNSGSTGELFF
TRBJ1-1,.,TRBV2,CASSFDRPMNTEAFF
TRBJ2-3,.,TRBV6-1,CASTDFYQCTDTQYF
TRBJ2-3,.,TRBV3-1,CASSQVSSSTDTQYF
TRBJ2-7,.,TRBV27,CASRLQGVGYEQYF
TRBJ1-2,.,TRBV10-3,CAISEPKKGSFSYGYTF
TRBJ1-6,.,TRBV28,CASRIKGSYNSPLHF
TRBJ2-1,TRBD2,TRBV9,CASSVGPLLAGVGNEQFF
TRBJ2-1,TRBD2,TRBV7-2,CASSLGAGGLYNEQFF
TRBJ2-1,TRBD2,TRBV24-1,CATSDPRSSGGSHFLGEQFF
TRBJ2-7,.,TRBV6-1,CASGLSGNLFEQYF
TRBJ2-7,TRBD1,TRBV7-2,CASSLSPGQASYEQYF
TRBJ1-1,.,TRBV20-1,CSARVVSVEAFF
TRBJ1-5,.,TRBV3-1,CASSQQDQPQHF
TRBJ1-5,.,TRBV4-1,CASSQEKTGNQPQHF
TRBJ2-1,.,TRBV5-8,CASSWGRGNNEQFF
TRBJ1-4,.,TRBV28,CASNSRRGADEKLFF
TRBJ1-1,.,TRBV4-3,CASSQIHKNTEAFF